This T cell receptor beta chain was sequenced during a study of CD8+CD57+ T cells in acquired aplastic anemia. TCR beta VDJ and CDR3 profiles were obtained from a genomic DNA template. Using its own MiXCR run on the reads, TCRdb lists one record per CDR3 protein. In the table there are roughly 170,000 distinct CDR3 sequences, around 50% of which are singletons. This clonotype was seen more than once but under ten times. By flow cytometry, patients selected for sequencing had shown an expansion of CD8+CD57+ cells. Patients were treatment-naive when blood was sampled. The V gene's germline CDR1 is MNHEY and CDR2 SVGEGT. The CDR3 length is 15 residues. Between the trimmed V and J ends, which lost 6 bases and 1 base, there was a span of 15 bases.

The chain joins TRBV6-2 or TRBV6-3 to TRBJ1-1, with D maybe TRBD1 (6 bases). The sample was sorted CD4+, CD8+, or CD8+CD57+ T cells (not recorded which) from PBMCs. The receptor was derived from a human donor with aplastic anemia. In DNA form, the CDR3 reads TGTGCCAGCAGCCACCAGGGGAGGCAGAACACTGAAGCTTTCTTT. Protein sequence: CASSHQGRQNTEAFF.